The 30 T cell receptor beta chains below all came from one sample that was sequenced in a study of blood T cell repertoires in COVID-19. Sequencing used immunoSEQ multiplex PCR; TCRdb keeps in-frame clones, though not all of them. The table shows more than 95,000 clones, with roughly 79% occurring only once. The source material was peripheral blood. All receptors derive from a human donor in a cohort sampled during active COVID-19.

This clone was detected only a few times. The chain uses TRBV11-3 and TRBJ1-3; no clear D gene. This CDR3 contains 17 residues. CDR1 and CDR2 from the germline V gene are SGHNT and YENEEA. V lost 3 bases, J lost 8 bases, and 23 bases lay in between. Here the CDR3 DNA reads TGTGCCAGCAGCTTTAGAGAGGAGGTTGACGTGCCGGACACCATATATTTT. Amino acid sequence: CASSFREEVDVPDTIYF.

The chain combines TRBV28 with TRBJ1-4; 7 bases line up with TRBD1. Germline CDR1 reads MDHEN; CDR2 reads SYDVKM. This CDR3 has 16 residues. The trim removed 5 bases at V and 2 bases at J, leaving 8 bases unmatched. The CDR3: CASSPTGAPTNEKLFF. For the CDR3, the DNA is TGTGCCAGCAGTCCCACAGGGGCGCCGACTAATGAAAAACTGTTTTTT.

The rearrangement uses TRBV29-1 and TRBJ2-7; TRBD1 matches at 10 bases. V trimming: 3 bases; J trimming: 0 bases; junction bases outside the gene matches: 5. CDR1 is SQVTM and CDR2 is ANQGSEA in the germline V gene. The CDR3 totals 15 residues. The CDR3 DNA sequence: TGCAGCGTTGATTTTCGGGACAGGGGCTCCTACGAGCAGTACTTC. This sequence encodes CSVDFRDRGSYEQYF.

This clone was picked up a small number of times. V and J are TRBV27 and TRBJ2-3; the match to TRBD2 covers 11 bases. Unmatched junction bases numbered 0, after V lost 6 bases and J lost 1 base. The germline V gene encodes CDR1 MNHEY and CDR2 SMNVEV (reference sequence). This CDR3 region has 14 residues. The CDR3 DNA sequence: TGTGCCAGCAGGGGACTAGCGGGCACAGATACGCAGTATTTT. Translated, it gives CASRGLAGTDTQYF.

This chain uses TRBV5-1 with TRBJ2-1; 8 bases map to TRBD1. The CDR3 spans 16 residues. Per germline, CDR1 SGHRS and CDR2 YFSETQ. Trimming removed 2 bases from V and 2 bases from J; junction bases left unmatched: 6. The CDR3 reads CASSFTTGATYNEQFF. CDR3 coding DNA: TGCGCCAGCAGCTTTACGACAGGGGCTACCTACAATGAGCAGTTCTTC.

The CDR3 protein is CASSPTRDYYYGYTF. Written as DNA, the CDR3 is TGTGCCAGCAGCCCTACAAGGGACTACTACTATGGCTACACCTTC. V usage is TRBV3-1 (or the pseudogene TRBV3-2) and J usage is TRBJ1-2; TRBD1 might be the D (5 bases). The CDR3 totals 15 residues. V was trimmed by 4 bases and J by 3 bases, leaving 15 bases between them. Per germline, CDR1 LGHDT and CDR2 YNNKEL (reference sequence).

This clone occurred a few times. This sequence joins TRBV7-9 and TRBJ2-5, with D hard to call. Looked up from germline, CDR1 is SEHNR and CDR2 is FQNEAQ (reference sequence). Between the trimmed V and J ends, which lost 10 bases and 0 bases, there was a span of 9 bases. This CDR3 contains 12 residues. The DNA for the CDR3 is TGTGCCACCAACCAGTACCAAGAGACCCAGTACTTC. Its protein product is CATNQYQETQYF.

CDR3 residues: CASRPGHSSGNTIYF. The CDR3 DNA sequence: TGTGCCAGTAGGCCTGGACATAGCTCTGGAAACACCATATATTTT. This chain links TRBV19 with TRBJ1-3; D is possibly TRBD1 (5 bases). Between the trimmed V and J ends, which lost 6 bases and 0 bases, there was a span of 12 bases. The CDR3 sequence is 15 residues long. The germline gives CDR1 LNHDA, CDR2 SQIVND (reference sequence).

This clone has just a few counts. DNA of the CDR3: TGTGCCAGCAGTGAACGGCAGGTCAATCAGCCCCAGCATTTT. Encoded protein: CASSERQVNQPQHF. The V and J genes are TRBV2 and TRBJ1-5; the D is unclear. The CDR3 spans 14 residues. V was pared by 2 bases and J by 3 bases, with 8 bases between. The germline V gene has CDR1 SNHLY and CDR2 FYNNEI.

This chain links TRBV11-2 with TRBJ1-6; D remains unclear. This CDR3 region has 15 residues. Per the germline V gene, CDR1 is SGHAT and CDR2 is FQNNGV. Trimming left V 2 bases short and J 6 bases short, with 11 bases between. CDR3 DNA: TGTGCCAGCAGCTTATTCGTCAACAGTAATTCACCCCTCCACTTT. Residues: CASSLFVNSNSPLHF.

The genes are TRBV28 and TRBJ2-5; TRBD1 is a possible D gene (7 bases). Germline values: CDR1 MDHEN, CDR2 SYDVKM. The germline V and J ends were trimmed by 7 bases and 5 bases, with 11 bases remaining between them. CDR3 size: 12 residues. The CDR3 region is CASKQGRETQYF. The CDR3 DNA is TGTGCCAGCAAACAGGGGAGGGAGACCCAGTACTTC.

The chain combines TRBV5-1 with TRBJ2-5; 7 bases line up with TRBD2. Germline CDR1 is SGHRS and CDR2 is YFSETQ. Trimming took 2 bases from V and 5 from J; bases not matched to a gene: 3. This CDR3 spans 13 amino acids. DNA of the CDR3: TGCGCCAGCAGCTTAGCGGGATTGGAGACCCAGTACTTC. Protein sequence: CASSLAGLETQYF.

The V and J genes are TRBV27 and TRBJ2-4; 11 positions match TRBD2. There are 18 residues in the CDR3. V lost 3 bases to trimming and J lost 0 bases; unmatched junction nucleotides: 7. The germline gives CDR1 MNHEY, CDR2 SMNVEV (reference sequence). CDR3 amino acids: CASSFSIAGGIAKNIQYF. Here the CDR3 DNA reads TGTGCCAGCAGTTTCTCTATAGCGGGGGGGATAGCCAAAAACATTCAGTACTTC.

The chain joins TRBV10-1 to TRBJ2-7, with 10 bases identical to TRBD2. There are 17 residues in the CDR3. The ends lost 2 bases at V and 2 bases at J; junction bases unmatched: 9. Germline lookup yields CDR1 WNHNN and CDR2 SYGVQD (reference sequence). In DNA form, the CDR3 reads TGCGCCAGCAGTGAGGGTTCCTCTAGCGGGAGCACCTACGAGCAGTACTTC. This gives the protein CASSEGSSSGSTYEQYF.

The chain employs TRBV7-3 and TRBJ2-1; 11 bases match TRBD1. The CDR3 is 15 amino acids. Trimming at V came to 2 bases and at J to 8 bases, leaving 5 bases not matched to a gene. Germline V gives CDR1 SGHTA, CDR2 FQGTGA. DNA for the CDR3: TGTGCCAGCAGCTTAGGACAGGGGGCTTTGGATGAGCAGTTCTTC. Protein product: CASSLGQGALDEQFF. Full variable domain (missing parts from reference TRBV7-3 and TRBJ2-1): GAGVSQTPSNKVTEKGKYVELRCDPISGHTALYWYRQSLGQGPEFLIYFQGTGAADDSGLPNDRFFAVRPEGSVSTLKIQRTERGDSAVYLCASSLGQGALDEQFFGPGTRLTVL.

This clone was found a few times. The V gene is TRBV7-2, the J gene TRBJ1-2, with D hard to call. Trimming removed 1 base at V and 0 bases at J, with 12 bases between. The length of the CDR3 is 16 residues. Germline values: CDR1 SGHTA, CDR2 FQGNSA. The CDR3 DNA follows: TGTGCCAGCAGCTTAGATCAGAGGGTGTCTAACTATGGCTACACCTTC. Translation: CASSLDQRVSNYGYTF.

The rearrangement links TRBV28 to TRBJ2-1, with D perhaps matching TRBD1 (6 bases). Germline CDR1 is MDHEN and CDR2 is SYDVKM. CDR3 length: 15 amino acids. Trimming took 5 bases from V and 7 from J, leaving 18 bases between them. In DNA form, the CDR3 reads TGTGCCAGCAGTCACCGAGGACAGAAAAGGAATGAGCAGTTCTTC. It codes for CASSHRGQKRNEQFF.

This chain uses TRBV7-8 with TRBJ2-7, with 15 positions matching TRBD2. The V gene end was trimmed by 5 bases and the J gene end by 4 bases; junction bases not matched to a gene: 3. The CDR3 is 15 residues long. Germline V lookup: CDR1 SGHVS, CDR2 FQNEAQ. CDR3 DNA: TGTGCCAGCAGCCCCGGACTAGCGGGAGGGTACGAGCAGTACTTC. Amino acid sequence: CASSPGLAGGYEQYF.

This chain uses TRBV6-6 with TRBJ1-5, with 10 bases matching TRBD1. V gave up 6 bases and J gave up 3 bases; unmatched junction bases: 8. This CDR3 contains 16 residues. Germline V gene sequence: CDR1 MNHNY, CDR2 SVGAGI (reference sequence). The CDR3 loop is CASSPPGTGANQPQHF. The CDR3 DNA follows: TGTGCCAGCAGCCCACCCGGGACAGGGGCCAATCAGCCCCAGCATTTT.

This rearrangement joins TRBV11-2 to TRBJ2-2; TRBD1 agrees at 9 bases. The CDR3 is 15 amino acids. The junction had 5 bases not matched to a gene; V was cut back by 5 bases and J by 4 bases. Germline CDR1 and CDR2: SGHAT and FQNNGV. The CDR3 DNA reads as TGTGCCAGCAGCCGACGGACAGGGGCCACCGGGGAGCTGTTTTTT. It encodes CASSRRTGATGELFF. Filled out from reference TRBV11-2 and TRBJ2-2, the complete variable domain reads EAGVAQSPRYKIIEKRQSVAFWCNPISGHATLYWYQQILGQGPKLLIQFQNNGVVDDSQLPKDRFSAERLKGVDSTLKIQPAKLEDSAVYLCASSRRTGATGELFFGEGSRLTVL.

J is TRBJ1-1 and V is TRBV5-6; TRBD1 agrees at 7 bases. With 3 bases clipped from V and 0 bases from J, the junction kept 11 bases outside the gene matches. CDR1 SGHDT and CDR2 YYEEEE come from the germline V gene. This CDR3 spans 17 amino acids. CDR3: CASSSIPWGQMNTEAFF. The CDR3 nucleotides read TGTGCCAGCAGCTCGATACCCTGGGGACAGATGAACACTGAAGCTTTCTTT.

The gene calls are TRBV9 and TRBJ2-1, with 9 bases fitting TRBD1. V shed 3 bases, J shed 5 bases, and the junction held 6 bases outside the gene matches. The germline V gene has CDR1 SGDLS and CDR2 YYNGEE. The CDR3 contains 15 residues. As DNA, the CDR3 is TGTGCCAGCAGCGGCACAGGGGGCGCAAACAATGAGCAGTTCTTC. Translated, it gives CASSGTGGANNEQFF.

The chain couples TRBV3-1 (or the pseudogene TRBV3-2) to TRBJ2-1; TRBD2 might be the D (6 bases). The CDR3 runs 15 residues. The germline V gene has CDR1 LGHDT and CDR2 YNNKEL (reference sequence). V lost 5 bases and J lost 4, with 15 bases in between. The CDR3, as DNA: TGTGCCAGCAGCTCGGGACTTCGCACTTACAATGAGCAGTTCTTC. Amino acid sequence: CASSSGLRTYNEQFF.

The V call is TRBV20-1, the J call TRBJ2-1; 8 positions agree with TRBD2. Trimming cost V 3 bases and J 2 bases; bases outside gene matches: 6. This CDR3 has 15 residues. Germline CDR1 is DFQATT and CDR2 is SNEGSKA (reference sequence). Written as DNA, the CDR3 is TGCAGTGCTAGTTCCAGCGGGAGTCCCTACAATGAGCAGTTCTTC. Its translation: CSASSSGSPYNEQFF.

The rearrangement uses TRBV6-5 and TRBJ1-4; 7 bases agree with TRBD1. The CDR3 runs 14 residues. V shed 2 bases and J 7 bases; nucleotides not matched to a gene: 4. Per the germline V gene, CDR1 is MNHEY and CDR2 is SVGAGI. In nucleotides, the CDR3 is TGTGCCAGCAGTTACACCAGGGGGAGTGAAAAACTGTTTTTT. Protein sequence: CASSYTRGSEKLFF.

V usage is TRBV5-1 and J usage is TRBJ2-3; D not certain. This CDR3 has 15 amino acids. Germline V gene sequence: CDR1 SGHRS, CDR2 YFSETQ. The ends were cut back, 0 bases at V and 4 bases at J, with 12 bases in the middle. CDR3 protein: CASSLDEHRADTQYF. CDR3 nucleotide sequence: TGCGCCAGCAGCTTGGATGAACACCGGGCAGATACGCAGTATTTT.

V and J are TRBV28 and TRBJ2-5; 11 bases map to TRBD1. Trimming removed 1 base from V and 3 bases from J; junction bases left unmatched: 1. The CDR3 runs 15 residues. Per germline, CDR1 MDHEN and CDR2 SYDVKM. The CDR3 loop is CASSLSGQGEETQYF. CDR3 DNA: TGTGCCAGCAGTTTATCGGGACAGGGGGAAGAGACCCAGTACTTC.

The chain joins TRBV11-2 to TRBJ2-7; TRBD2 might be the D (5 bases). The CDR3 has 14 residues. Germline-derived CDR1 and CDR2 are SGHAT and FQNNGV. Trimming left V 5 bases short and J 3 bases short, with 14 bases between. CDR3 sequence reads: CASSKSPSGYEQYF. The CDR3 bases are TGTGCCAGCAGCAAATCCCCGAGCGGCTACGAGCAGTACTTC.

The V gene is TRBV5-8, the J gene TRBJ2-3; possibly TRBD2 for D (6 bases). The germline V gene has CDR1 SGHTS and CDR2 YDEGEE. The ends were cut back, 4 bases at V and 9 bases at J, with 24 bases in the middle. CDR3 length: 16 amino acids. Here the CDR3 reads CASSTGDRLARGTQYF. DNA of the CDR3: TGTGCCAGCAGCACGGGGGACCGGCTAGCTAGGGGCACGCAGTATTTT.

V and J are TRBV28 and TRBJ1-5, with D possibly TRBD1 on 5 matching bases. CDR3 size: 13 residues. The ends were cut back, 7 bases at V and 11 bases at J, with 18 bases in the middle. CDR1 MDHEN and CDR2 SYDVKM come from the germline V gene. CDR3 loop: CASTGTGERAQHF. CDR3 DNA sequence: TGTGCCAGCACCGGGACGGGAGAAAGGGCCCAGCATTTT.